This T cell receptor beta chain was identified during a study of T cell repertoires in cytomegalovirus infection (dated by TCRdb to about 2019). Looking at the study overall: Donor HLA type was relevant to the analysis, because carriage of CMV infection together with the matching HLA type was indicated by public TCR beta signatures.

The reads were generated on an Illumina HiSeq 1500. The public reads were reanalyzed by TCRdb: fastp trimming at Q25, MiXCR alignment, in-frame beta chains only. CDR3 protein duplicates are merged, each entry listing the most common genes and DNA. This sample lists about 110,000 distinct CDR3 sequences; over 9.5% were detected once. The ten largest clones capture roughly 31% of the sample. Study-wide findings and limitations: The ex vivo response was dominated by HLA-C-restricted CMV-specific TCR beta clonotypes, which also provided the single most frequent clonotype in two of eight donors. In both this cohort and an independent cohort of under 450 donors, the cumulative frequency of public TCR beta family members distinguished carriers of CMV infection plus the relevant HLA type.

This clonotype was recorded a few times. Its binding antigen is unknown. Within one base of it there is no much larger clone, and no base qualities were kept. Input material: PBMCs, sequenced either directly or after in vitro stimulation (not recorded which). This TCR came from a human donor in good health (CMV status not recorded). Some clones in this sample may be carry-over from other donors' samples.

This receptor carries the CDR3 CASSSGTGTFITEAFF. The DNA reads as follows: TGTGCCAGCAGCTCCGGGACCGGGACTTTTATCACTGAAGCTTTCTTT. The chain is encoded by TRBV9 joined to TRBJ1-1; a tentative D call is TRBD1 (5 bases match). A distance of 20 bases separates the germline ends of V and J, which lose 4 bases and 4 bases respectively. From cysteine to phenylalanine, the CDR3 is 16 amino acids long. The read is trimmed to its CDR3 DNA, 48 bases read in frame from base 1. CDR1 SGDLS and CDR2 YYNGEE were looked up in the germline V gene.